The present T cell receptor (beta chain) was sequenced within a study of shared clonotypes between healthy human individuals. Study outcomes and limitations: Tissues were not sampled, only blood, and their repertoires likely differ.

This clone was seen a handful of times. Its specificity is unknown. Genomic DNA of each subset was evenly split across several immunoSEQ plates. How the authors handled the data: ImmunoSEQ only sent back junction sequences with no quality scores, so filtering was done differently. TCRdb keeps only in-frame clones here, not all; method: immunoSEQ multiplex PCR. That table is the source of V, J and clone size, and D and trimming were worked out from the DNA. The data contain about 490,000 clones, 65% to 85% of them singletons. Every one of the donors was a Caucasian adult that lived in Nashville, Tennessee. Trimming took off 4 bases at V and 7 bases at J, with 21 bases between the two ends. The CDR3 has 15 residues. Germline assignment: CDR1 SGHNT and CDR2 YYREEE (reference sequence).

The J gene is TRBJ2-7, the V gene TRBV5-4; TRBD2 might be the D (6 bases). This receptor was identified in a woman in her thirties or forties in good health. Some clones in this sample may be carry-over from other donors' samples. Source material: PBMCs. CDR3: CASSPAGINREEQYF. In nucleotides, the CDR3 is TGTGCCAGCAGCCCGGCGGGTATCAATCGGGAGGAGCAGTACTTC. The entire variable domain, with the rest obtained from reference TRBV5-4 and TRBJ2-7, is as follows: ETGVTQSPTHLIKTRGQQVTLRCSSQSGHNTVSWYQQALGQGPQFIFQYYREEENGRGNFPPRFSGLQFPNYSSELNVNALELDDSALYLCASSPAGINREEQYFGPGTRLTVT.